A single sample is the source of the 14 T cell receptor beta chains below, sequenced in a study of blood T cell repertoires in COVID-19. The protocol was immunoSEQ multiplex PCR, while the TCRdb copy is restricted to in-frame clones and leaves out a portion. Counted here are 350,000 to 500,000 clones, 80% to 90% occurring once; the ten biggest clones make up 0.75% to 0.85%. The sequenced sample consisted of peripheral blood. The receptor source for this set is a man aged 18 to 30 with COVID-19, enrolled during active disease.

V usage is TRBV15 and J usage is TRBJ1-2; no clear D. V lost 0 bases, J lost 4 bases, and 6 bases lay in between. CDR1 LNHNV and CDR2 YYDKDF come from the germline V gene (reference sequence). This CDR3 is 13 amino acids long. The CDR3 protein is CATSRDSSYGYTF. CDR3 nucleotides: TGTGCCACCAGCAGAGATAGCAGCTATGGCTACACCTTC.

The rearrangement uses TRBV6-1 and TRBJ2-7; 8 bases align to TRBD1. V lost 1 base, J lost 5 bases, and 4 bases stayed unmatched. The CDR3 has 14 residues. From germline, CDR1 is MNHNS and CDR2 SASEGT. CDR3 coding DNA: TGTGCCAGCAGTGAAGGGCAGGGGGCAGACGAGCAGTACTTC. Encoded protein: CASSEGQGADEQYF.

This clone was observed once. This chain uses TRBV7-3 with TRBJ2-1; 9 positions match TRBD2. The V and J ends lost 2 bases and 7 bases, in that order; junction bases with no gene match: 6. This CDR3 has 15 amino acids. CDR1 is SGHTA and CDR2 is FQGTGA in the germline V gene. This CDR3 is CASSLVSGGQNEQFF. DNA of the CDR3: TGTGCCAGCAGCTTAGTAAGCGGGGGGCAAAATGAGCAGTTCTTC.

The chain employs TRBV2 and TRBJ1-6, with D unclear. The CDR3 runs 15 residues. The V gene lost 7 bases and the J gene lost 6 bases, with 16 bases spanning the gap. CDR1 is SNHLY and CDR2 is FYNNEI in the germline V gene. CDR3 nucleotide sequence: TGTGCCAGCACCCCAGCCCCAGGTATTAATTCACCCCTCCACTTT. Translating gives CASTPAPGINSPLHF.

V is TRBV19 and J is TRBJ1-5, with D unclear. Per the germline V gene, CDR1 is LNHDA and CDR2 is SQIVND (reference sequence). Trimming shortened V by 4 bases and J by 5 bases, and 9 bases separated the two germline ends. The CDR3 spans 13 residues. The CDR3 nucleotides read TGTGCCAGTAGTAGAACTGGAGATCAGCCCCAGCATTTT. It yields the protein CASSRTGDQPQHF.

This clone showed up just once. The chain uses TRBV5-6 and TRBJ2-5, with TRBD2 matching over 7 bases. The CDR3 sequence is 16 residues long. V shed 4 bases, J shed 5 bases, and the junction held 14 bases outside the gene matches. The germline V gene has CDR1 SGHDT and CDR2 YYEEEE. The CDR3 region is CASSRPGGGPRETQYF. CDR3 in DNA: TGTGCCAGCAGCCGCCCCGGGGGAGGGCCGCGGGAGACCCAGTACTTC.

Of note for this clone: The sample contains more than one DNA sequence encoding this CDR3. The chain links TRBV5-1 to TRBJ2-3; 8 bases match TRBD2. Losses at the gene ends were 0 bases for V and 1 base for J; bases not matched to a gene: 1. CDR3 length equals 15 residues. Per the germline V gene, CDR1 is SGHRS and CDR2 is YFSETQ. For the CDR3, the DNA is TGCGCCAGCAGCTTGGTACTAGCGGGCACAGATACGCAGTATTTT. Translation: CASSLVLAGTDTQYF.

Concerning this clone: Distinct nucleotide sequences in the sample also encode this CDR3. The CDR3 loop is CASSLGQGRDGYTF. CDR3 DNA: TGCGCCAGCAGCTTGGGACAGGGGAGGGATGGCTACACCTTC. The J gene is TRBJ1-2, the V gene TRBV5-1; TRBD1 agrees at 8 bases. The J segment lost 6 bases and the V segment lost 0 bases, leaving 4 bases of the junction unmatched. The germline V gene has CDR1 SGHRS and CDR2 YFSETQ. The CDR3 extends over 14 amino acids.

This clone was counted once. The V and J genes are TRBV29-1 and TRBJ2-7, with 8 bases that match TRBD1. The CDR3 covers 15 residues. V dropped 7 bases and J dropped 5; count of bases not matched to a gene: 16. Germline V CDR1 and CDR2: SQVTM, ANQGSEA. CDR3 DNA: TGCAGCGCAGGGGGAGGTCGACAGGGGCGTGACGAGCAGTACTTC. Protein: CSAGGGRQGRDEQYF.

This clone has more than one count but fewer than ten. The DNA of the CDR3 is TGTGCCAGCAGCTTAGATACAGGGCGCTATGGCTACACCTTC. Its protein is CASSLDTGRYGYTF. This sequence joins TRBV11-2 and TRBJ1-2; weak D call: TRBD1 (6 bases). Trimming took 0 bases from V and 4 from J, leaving 9 bases between them. Germline-derived CDR1 and CDR2 are SGHAT and FQNNGV. The CDR3 runs 14 residues.

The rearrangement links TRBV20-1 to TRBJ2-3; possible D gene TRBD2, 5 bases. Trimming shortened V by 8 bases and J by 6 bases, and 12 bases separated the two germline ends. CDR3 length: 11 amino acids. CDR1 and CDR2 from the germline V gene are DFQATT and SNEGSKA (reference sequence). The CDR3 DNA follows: TGCAGTATGTTTCCGGGGGATACGCAGTATTTT. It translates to CSMFPGDTQYF.

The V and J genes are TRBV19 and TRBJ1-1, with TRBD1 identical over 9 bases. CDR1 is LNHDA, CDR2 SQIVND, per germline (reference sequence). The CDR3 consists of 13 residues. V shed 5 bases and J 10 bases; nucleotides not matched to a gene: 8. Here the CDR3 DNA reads TGTGCCAGTAGTTTTATACCGGACAGGGGAGCTTTCTTT. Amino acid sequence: CASSFIPDRGAFF.

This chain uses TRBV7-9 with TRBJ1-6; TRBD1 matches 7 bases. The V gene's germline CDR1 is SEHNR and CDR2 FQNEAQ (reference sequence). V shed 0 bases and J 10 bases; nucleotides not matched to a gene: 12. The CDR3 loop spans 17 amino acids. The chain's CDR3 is CASSLAVGDRVNSPLHF. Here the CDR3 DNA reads TGTGCCAGCAGCTTAGCGGTCGGAGACAGGGTAAACTCACCCCTCCACTTT.

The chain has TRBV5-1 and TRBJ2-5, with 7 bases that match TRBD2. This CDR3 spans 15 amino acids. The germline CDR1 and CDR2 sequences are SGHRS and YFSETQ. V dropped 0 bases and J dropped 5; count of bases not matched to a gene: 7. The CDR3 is CASSLAGGAGETQYF. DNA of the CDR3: TGCGCCAGCAGCTTGGCGGGAGGAGCGGGGGAGACCCAGTACTTC.